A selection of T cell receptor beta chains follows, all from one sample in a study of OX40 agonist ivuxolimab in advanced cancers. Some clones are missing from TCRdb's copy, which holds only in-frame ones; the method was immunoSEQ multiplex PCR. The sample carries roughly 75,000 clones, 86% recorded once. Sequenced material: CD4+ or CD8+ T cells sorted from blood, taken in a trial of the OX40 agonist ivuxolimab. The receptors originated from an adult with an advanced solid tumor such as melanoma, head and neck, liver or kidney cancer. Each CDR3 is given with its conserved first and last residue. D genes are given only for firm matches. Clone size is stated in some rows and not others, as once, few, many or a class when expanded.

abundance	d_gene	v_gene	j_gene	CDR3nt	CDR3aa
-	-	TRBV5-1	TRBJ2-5	TGCGCCAGCAGCTTTCGGGGACTTGTGGACCAGTACTTC	CASSFRGLVDQYF
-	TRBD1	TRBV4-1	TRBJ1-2	TGCGCCAGCAGTCAGGACAGGCCCAGCTATGGCTACACCTTC	CASSQDRPSYGYTF
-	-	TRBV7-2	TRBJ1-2	TGTGCCAGCAGCTTAGGGTTCTATGGCTACACCTTC	CASSLGFYGYTF
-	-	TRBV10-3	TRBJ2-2	TGTGCCATCAGTGAGTCGGTAGCGGCCACCGGGGAGCTGTTTTTT	CAISESVAATGELFF
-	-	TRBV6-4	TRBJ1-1	TGTGCCAGCAGCCGGGTGGCGAACACTGAAGCTTTCTTT	CASSRVANTEAFF
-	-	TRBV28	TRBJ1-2	TGTGCCAGCAGTTTAGGGGTGCGTGGGGTTTATGGCTACACCTTC	CASSLGVRGVYGYTF
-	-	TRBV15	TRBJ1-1	TGTGCCACCAGCATTCCCGGTAGCCCTGAAGCTTTCTTT	CATSIPGSPEAFF
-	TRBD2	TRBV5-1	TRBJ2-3	TGCGCCAGCAATTCGCGGGGGGTAGCAGATACGCAGTATTTT	CASNSRGVADTQYF
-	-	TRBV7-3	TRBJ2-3	TGTGCCAGCAGCATACGGGACAGCACAGATACGCAGTATTTT	CASSIRDSTDTQYF
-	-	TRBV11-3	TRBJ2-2	TGTGCCAGCAGCTTAGGCGCCGGGGAGCTGTTTTTT	CASSLGAGELFF
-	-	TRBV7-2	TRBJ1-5	TGTGCCAGCAGCCTGACTGATCAGCCCCAGCATTTT	CASSLTDQPQHF
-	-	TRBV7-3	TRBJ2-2	TGTGCCAGCAGACCCGACACGAACACCGGGGAGCTGTTTTTT	CASRPDTNTGELFF
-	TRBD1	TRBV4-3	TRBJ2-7	TGCGCCAGCAGCCCCCGGCAGGGGGCCTCCTACGAGCAGTACTTC	CASSPRQGASYEQYF
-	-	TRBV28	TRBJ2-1	TGTGCCAGCAGTTTAGGAGGGACAGTACTCTTC	CASSLGGTVLF
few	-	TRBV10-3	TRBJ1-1	TGTGCCATCAGACAGGGATCGGAGACTGAAGCTTTCTTT	CAIRQGSETEAFF
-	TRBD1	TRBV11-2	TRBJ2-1	TGTGCCAGCAGCTTGGACAGGGGGGGTGAGCAGTTCTTC	CASSLDRGGEQFF
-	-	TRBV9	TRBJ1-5	TGTGCCAGCAGCGTACAGGACCGCGAGGGGCCCCAGCATTTT	CASSVQDREGPQHF
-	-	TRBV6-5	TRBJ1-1	TGTGCCAGCAGTTACTCTAGGGGCACTGAAGCTTTCTTT	CASSYSRGTEAFF
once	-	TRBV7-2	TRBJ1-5	TGTGCCAGCAGCCCTGGAATAAGCAATCAGCCCCAGCATTTT	CASSPGISNQPQHF
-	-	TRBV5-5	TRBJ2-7	TGTGCCAGCAGCTGGGAAGGCGGACCCTACGAGCAGTACTTC	CASSWEGGPYEQYF
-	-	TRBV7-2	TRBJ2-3	TGTGCCAGCAGCTTCGCGGGGGCCGTCACAGATACGCAGTATTTT	CASSFAGAVTDTQYF
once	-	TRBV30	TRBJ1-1	TGTGCCTGGAGTTGGATGAACACTGAAGCTTTCTTT	CAWSWMNTEAFF
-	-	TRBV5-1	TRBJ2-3	TGCGCCAGCAGCTTGGAGATGGGGGTCGGTACGCAGTATTTT	CASSLEMGVGTQYF
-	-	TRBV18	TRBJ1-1	TGTGCCAGCTCACGGGTCGGGGACACTGAAGCTTTCTTT	CASSRVGDTEAFF
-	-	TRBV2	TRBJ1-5	TGTGCCAGCAGTGAAATGGCAGCCAATCAGCCCCAGCATTTT	CASSEMAANQPQHF
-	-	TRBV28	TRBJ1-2	TGTGCCAGCAGCTTCGGGAACTATGGCTACACCTTC	CASSFGNYGYTF
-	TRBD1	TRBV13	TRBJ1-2	TGTGCCAGCAGCTTCGGGACAGGTCGGTCGAGTGGCTACACCTTC	CASSFGTGRSSGYTF
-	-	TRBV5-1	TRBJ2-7	TGCGCCAGCAGCCAGGAGTTTGGGTTTCAGCAGTACTTC	CASSQEFGFQQYF
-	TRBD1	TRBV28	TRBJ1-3	TGTGCCAGCAGCTCGCAAGGGGGCTGGGGAAACACCATATATTTT	CASSSQGGWGNTIYF
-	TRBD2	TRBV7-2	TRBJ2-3	TGTGCCAGCAGCCACATAGGACTAGTGGGGGGCACAGATACGCAGTATTTT	CASSHIGLVGGTDTQYF
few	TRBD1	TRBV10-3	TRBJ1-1	TGTGCCATCAGGGGGGGAAGGGGGCGCGGGACTGAAGCTTTCTTT	CAIRGGRGRGTEAFF
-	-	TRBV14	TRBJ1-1	TGTGCCAGCAGCCTCTACACCATGGGCACTGAAGCTTTCTTT	CASSLYTMGTEAFF
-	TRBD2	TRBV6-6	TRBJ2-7	TGTGCCAGCAGTCCCCCAGGAGCGGGGGAAGGCTCCGAGCAGTACTTC	CASSPPGAGEGSEQYF
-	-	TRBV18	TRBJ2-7	TGTGCCAGCTCACCATCGGGGGGCTTCTACGAGCAGTACTTC	CASSPSGGFYEQYF
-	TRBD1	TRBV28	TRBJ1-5	TGTGCCAGCAGTACCTCCCAGACAGGGGGGGACAATCAGCCCCAGCATTTT	CASSTSQTGGDNQPQHF
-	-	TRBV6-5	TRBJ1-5	TGTGCCAGCAGCCGACCCAATCAGCCCCAGCATTTT	CASSRPNQPQHF